A selection of T cell receptor beta chains follows, all from one sample in a study of cytomegalovirus exposure and HLA in healthy donors. TCRdb's copy holds only in-frame clones and misses some; the assay was immunoSEQ multiplex PCR. The sample features about 110,000 clones, with approximately 6.8% in its top ten. The specimen was PBMCs. The source is a man aged 40-49 years in good health and CMV-seropositive. The CDR3 runs from the conserved cysteine through the conserved F or W. A D gene is named only where the DNA matches it firmly.

d_call j_call v_call cdr3_nt cdr3_aa
. TRBJ2-3 TRBV29-1 TGCAGCGTTGGCGGTCTCAGCGAATATTTT CSVGGLSEYF
TRBD2 TRBJ2-3 TRBV29-1 TGCAGCGTAGGTATAGCGGGCCACGCCCATACGCAGTATTTT CSVGIAGHAHTQYF
. TRBJ1-1 TRBV14 TGTGCCAGCAGCCATATCGACAGCTTGAACACTGAAGCTTTCTTT CASSHIDSLNTEAFF
. TRBJ2-7 TRBV6-1 TGTGCCAGCAGTGAACCTTTGGAGGGCTCCTACGAGCAGTACTTC CASSEPLEGSYEQYF
TRBD1 TRBJ1-2 TRBV14 TGTGCCAGCTCCGGACAGGGGAACGCTTTCAACTATGGCTACACCTTC CASSGQGNAFNYGYTF
. TRBJ2-3 TRBV29-1 TGCAGCGCGTGTCTTGGACAGATCACAGATACGCAGTATTTT CSACLGQITDTQYF
TRBD1 TRBJ2-5 TRBV18 TGTGCCAGCTCTCAAGGACAGGGGGCATGGGAGACCCAGTACTTC CASSQGQGAWETQYF
. TRBJ2-2 TRBV7-8 TGTGCCAGCAGCTCCTGGACTGCCGGGGAGCTGTTTTTT CASSSWTAGELFF
. TRBJ1-5 TRBV19 TGTGCCAGTAGTACTGCGAGGACACGGCGGGAGTCAGCCCAGCATTTT CASSTARTRRESAQHF
. TRBJ2-7 TRBV5-4 TGTGCCAGCAGCTTGGCCGAGGGATTTTACGAGCAGTACTTC CASSLAEGFYEQYF